This T cell receptor beta chain originates from a study of a mutant IDH1 vaccine in newly diagnosed glioma. Comment on this clone: The target antigen is unknown.

The time point was: week 5, during vaccination. It was 300 ug of mutant IDH1 20-mer peptide that made up each vaccine dose, given with topical imiquimod. Measured with immunoSEQ multiplex PCR; TCRdb has only the in-frame clones, and not every one. The profile shows about 54,000 clones, 75% to 85% of them singletons. CDR3 length: 14 residues. Trimming took off 1 base at V and 3 bases at J, with 12 bases between the two ends. Germline values: CDR1 SQVTM, CDR2 ANQGSEA. The specimen comprised PBMCs, sampled from a glioma patient whose treatment included an IDH1 peptide vaccine. This clonotype originated in a man between 25 and 39 years old with glioma. The gene calls are TRBV29-1 and TRBJ1-1; weak D call: TRBD1 (5 bases). The CDR3 DNA sequence: TGCAGCGTTGAAGTGGGGGGAATTTACACTGAAGCTTTCTTT. It is translated as CSVEVGGIYTEAFF.